A single sample is the source of the 19 T cell receptor beta chains below, sequenced in a study of blood T cell repertoires in COVID-19. Data came from immunoSEQ multiplex PCR; TCRdb stores just in-frame clones and leaves some out. The repertoire holds about 320,000 clones, 65% to 90% seen once, with around 7.2% in the top ten. The specimen was peripheral blood. Receptors were obtained from a human donor in a cohort sampled during active COVID-19.

The genes are TRBV12-5 and TRBJ2-3; 12 nucleotides match TRBD2. This CDR3 has 19 amino acids. The germline V gene encodes CDR1 LGHNT and CDR2 FRNRAP. Unmatched junction bases numbered 15, after V lost 6 bases and J lost 2 bases. CDR3 sequence reads: CASGYGLAGSLSPTDTQYF. CDR3 sequence (DNA): TGTGCTAGTGGATACGGACTAGCGGGGTCCCTATCCCCCACAGATACGCAGTATTTT. Full variable domain (outside the CDR3, taken from reference TRBV12-5 and TRBJ2-3): DARVTQTPRHKVTEMGQEVTMRCQPILGHNTVFWYRQTMMQGLELLAYFRNRAPLDDSGMPKDRFSAEMPDATLATLKIQPSEPRDSAVYFCASGYGLAGSLSPTDTQYFGPGTRLTVL.

The chain combines TRBV7-9 with TRBJ1-1, with 9 bases lining up with TRBD1. The CDR3 is 15 amino acids. Per germline, CDR1 SEHNR and CDR2 FQNEAQ (reference sequence). J was trimmed by 5 bases and V by 5 bases; bases with no gene match: 9. The CDR3 sequence: CASSGGQGLGTEAFF. In nucleotides, the CDR3 is TGTGCCAGCAGCGGAGGACAGGGGCTGGGTACTGAAGCTTTCTTT.

The chain links TRBV30 to TRBJ1-4; 8 bases are shared with TRBD1. Germline-derived CDR1 and CDR2 are GTSNPN and SVGIG (reference sequence). CDR3 length: 15 amino acids. V dropped 5 bases and J dropped 4; count of bases not matched to a gene: 9. The CDR3 DNA follows: TGTGCCTGGGGGGTCCGGGACAGGCGTAATGAAAAACTGTTTTTT. This codes for CAWGVRDRRNEKLFF.

In its sample, this clone was seen once. V and J are TRBV29-1 and TRBJ2-7; the match to TRBD1 covers 7 bases. The CDR3 runs 13 residues. V lost 5 bases to trimming and J lost 2 bases; unmatched junction nucleotides: 6. The germline CDR1 and CDR2 sequences are SQVTM and ANQGSEA. CDR3 nucleotide sequence: TGCAGCGTTAAACGGCAGGGGGCCTACGAGCAGTACTTC. This gives the protein CSVKRQGAYEQYF.

The rearrangement uses TRBV28 and TRBJ1-1, with TRBD1 identical over 10 bases. The germline V gene has CDR1 MDHEN and CDR2 SYDVKM. The CDR3 sequence is 13 residues long. V shed 8 bases and J 4 bases; nucleotides not matched to a gene: 4. The DNA of the CDR3 is TGTGCCAGCGGGGACAGGGGCGTCACTGAAGCTTTCTTT. It encodes CASGDRGVTEAFF. Drawing the rest from reference TRBV28 and TRBJ1-1, the complete variable domain is DVKVTQSSRYLVKRTGEKVFLECVQDMDHENMFWYRQDPGLGLRLIYFSYDVKMKEKGDIPEGYSVSREKKERFSLILESASTNQTSMYLCASGDRGVTEAFFGQGTRLTVV.

Concerning this clone: Other nucleotide sequences from this sample produce the same CDR3. This chain connects TRBV11-3 to TRBJ1-1; D is possibly TRBD1 (5 bases). Trimming cost V 3 bases and J 1 base, with 6 bases left between them. CDR3 size: 13 residues. CDR1 and CDR2 from the germline V gene are SGHNT and YENEEA. The CDR3 coding sequence is TGTGCCAGCAGCTTCACAGGGAACACTGAAGCTTTCTTT. Amino acids: CASSFTGNTEAFF.

The chain couples TRBV6-5 to TRBJ1-3, with D hard to call. The germline gives CDR1 MNHEY, CDR2 SVGAGI. The CDR3 sequence is 14 residues long. The V end lost 2 bases, the J end lost 0 bases, and 5 bases lay between the germline ends. CDR3: CASSYRLSGNTIYF. The CDR3 DNA sequence: TGTGCCAGCAGTTACCGTCTCTCTGGAAACACCATATATTTT.

The rearrangement uses TRBV6-5 and TRBJ1-1; possibly TRBD1 for D (5 bases). Germline CDR1 is MNHEY and CDR2 is SVGAGI. Trimming left V 7 bases short and J 1 base short, with 7 bases between. This CDR3 is 12 amino acids long. The CDR3 region is CASKRGNTEAFF. The CDR3 DNA reads as TGTGCCAGCAAAAGGGGGAACACTGAAGCTTTCTTT.

J is TRBJ2-1 and V is TRBV25-1; possibly TRBD2 for D (6 bases). Germline CDR1 reads MGHDK; CDR2 reads SYGVNS. V was cut by 4 bases and J by 0 bases, with 16 bases left in between. The CDR3 extends over 17 amino acids. The CDR3 spells CASSAPSAQSSYNEQFF. CDR3 DNA sequence: TGTGCCAGCAGTGCGCCTAGCGCCCAGAGCTCCTACAATGAGCAGTTCTTC.

The J gene is TRBJ2-1, the V gene TRBV9, with a tentative D call TRBD2 (6 bases). The CDR3 consists of 13 residues. Germline V gene data show CDR1 as SGDLS and CDR2 as YYNGEE. V shed 4 bases and J shed 6 bases, with 11 bases lying between them. CDR3 protein: CASSQGLLNEQFF. The CDR3 nucleotides read TGTGCCAGCAGCCAGGGACTCCTCAATGAGCAGTTCTTC. The whole variable domain, filled in from reference TRBV9 and TRBJ2-1, reads DSGVTQTPKHLITATGQRVTLRCSPRSGDLSVYWYQQSLDQGLQFLIQYYNGEERAKGNILERFSAQQFPDLHSELNLSSLELGDSALYFCASSQGLLNEQFFGPGTRLTVL.

This clone was observed a single time. This rearrangement joins TRBV6-5 to TRBJ2-7; D perhaps matches TRBD2 (6 bases). CDR1 and CDR2 from the germline V gene are MNHEY and SVGAGI. The CDR3 runs 15 residues. V was pared by 8 bases and J by 4 bases, with 21 bases between. The CDR3 bases are TGTGCCAGCCACCGAGGGCCTAGCGCTAGGTACGAGCAGTACTTC. It codes for CASHRGPSARYEQYF.

The chain is built from TRBV7-2 and TRBJ2-2; 8 bases are shared with TRBD2. Trimming cost V 5 bases and J 3 bases; bases outside gene matches: 8. Germline V gene lookup returns CDR1 SGHTA and CDR2 FQGNSA. The CDR3 totals 16 residues. CDR3 protein: CASSLLAGGHTGELFF. The CDR3 DNA follows: TGTGCCAGCAGCCTCCTGGCGGGGGGACACACCGGGGAGCTGTTTTTT.

The rearrangement uses TRBV6-5 and TRBJ2-7; TRBD2 matches 8 bases. The V gene end was trimmed by 4 bases and the J gene end by 4 bases; junction bases not matched to a gene: 6. This CDR3 is built from 14 residues. Germline V gene data show CDR1 as MNHEY and CDR2 as SVGAGI. CDR3 nucleotides: TGTGCCAGCAGTTTCCGACTAGCGCCGTACGAGCAGTACTTC. Its translation is CASSFRLAPYEQYF.

The V and J genes are TRBV7-9 and TRBJ1-4; D not certain. Germline loops: CDR1 SEHNR, CDR2 FQNEAQ (reference sequence). With 1 base removed from V and 4 bases from J, the gap between germline ends came to 10 bases. The CDR3 spans 15 residues. The CDR3 is CASSLGWRNNEKLFF. In nucleotides, the CDR3 is TGTGCCAGCAGCTTAGGTTGGCGGAATAATGAAAAACTGTTTTTT.

The gene calls are TRBV21-1 and TRBJ1-1; the DNA was not compared with TRBD1, the D call given in the table. TRBV21-1 is a recognized pseudogene. The CDR3 covers 15 residues. The DNA for the CDR3 is TGTGCCAGCAGCAAAGCACGCAGGCCCTGCACTGAAGCTTTCTTT. It codes for CASSKARRPCTEAFF.

V gene TRBV4-1 combines with J gene TRBJ2-7; 10 bases are shared with TRBD2. V was pared by 4 bases and J by 4 bases, with 13 bases of the junction left unmatched. The V gene's germline CDR1 is MGHRA and CDR2 YSYEKL. The CDR3 contains 17 residues. The CDR3 here is CASSPRAALAGAYEQYF. CDR3 in DNA: TGCGCCAGCAGCCCCCGGGCGGCCCTAGCGGGGGCTTACGAGCAGTACTTC.

Of note for this clone: This same CDR3 is encoded by further DNA sequences in the sample. This sequence joins TRBV10-3 and TRBJ1-1; TRBD1 might be the D (5 bases). Germline V gene lookup returns CDR1 ENHRY and CDR2 SYGVKD. The CDR3 consists of 14 residues. V was clipped by 0 bases and J by 5 bases, with 10 bases between them. The CDR3 DNA sequence: TGTGCCATCAGTGAGTCACCCGGGGGGACTGAAGCTTTCTTT. This codes for CAISESPGGTEAFF.

The chain combines TRBV6-5 with TRBJ2-3, with TRBD2 as a possible D gene (5 bases). There are 13 residues in the CDR3. Germline lookup yields CDR1 MNHEY and CDR2 SVGAGI. V was shortened by 7 bases and J by 2 bases, with 10 bases between the two germline ends. CDR3 in DNA: TGTGCCAGCATGAAGCTAGCCACAGATACGCAGTATTTT. Residues: CASMKLATDTQYF.

This chain connects TRBV7-9 to TRBJ1-5, with 10 positions matching TRBD1. The V and J ends lost 5 bases and 2 bases, in that order; junction bases with no gene match: 6. CDR1 and CDR2 (germline): SEHNR, FQNEAQ (reference sequence). CDR3 length: 16 residues. The CDR3 nucleotides read TGTGCCAGCAGCAAGCAGACAGGGGGCGGCAATCAGCCCCAGCATTTT. Protein sequence: CASSKQTGGGNQPQHF.